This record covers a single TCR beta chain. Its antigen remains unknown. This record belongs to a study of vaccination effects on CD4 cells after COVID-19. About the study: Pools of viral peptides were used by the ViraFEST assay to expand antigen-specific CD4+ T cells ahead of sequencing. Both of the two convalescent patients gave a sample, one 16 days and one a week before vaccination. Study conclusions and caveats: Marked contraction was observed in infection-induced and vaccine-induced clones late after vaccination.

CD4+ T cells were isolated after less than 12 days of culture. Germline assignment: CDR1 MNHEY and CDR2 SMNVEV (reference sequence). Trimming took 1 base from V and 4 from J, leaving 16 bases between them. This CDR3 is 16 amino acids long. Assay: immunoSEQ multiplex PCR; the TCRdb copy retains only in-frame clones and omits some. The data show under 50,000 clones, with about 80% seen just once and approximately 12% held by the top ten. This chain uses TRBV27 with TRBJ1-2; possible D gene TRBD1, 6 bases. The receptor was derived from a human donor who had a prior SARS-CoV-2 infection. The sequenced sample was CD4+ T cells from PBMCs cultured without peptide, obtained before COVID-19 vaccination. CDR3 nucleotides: TGTGCCAGCAGTTTATTTTACAGGGAAAAGGTCTATGGCTACACCTTC. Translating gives CASSLFYREKVYGYTF.